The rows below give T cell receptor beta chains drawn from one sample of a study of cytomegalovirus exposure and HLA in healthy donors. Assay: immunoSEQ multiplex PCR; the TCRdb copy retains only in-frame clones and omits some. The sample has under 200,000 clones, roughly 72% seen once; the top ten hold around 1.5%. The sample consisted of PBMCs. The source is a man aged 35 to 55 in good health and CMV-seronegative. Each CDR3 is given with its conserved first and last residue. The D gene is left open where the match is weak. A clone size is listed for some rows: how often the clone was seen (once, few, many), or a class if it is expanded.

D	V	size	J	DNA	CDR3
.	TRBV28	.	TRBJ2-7	TGTGCCAGCAGCTCAGGGGGGACCTCCTACGAGCAGTACTTC	CASSSGGTSYEQYF
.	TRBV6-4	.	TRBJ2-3	TGTGCCAGCAGTGAACGAGCGGACACAGATACGCAGTATTTT	CASSERADTDTQYF
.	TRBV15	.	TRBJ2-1	TGTGCCACCAGCAGAACGGGAGTTAGCTCCTACAATGAGCAGTTCTTC	CATSRTGVSSYNEQFF
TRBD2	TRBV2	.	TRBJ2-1	TGTGCCAGCAAGGGAACGGGAGGTGAGCAGTTCTTC	CASKGTGGEQFF
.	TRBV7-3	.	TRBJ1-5	TGTGCCAGCAGCTTGAGCCGGGGTCAGCCCCAGCATTTT	CASSLSRGQPQHF
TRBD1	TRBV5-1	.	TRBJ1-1	TGCGCCAGCAGCCGACCGGACAGGGGAGGGAGTACTGAAGCTTTCTTT	CASSRPDRGGSTEAFF
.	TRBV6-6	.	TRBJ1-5	TGTGCCAGCAGTTACTCAGGGGGGGGATCCCATCAGCCCCAGCATTTT	CASSYSGGGSHQPQHF
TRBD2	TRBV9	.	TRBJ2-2	TGTGCCAGCAGCCTAAGCGGACTAGCGGGAGGAGTCGGGGAGCTGTTTTTT	CASSLSGLAGGVGELFF
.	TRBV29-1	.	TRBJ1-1	TGCAGCGTTGAAAAGGGGATGGACACTGAAGCTTTCTTT	CSVEKGMDTEAFF
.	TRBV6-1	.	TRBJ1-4	TGTGCCAGCAGTGGGTTCGCAGGGGACGGTGAAAAACTGTTTTTT	CASSGFAGDGEKLFF
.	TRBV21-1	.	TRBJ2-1	TGTGCCAGCAGCAAAGTAGATTCCGGGACTAGCGGGGGGTACAATGAGCAGTTCTTC	CASSKVDSGTSGGYNEQFF
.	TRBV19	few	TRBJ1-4	TGTGCCTCCAAACCGGGCTCAACTAGTAATGAAAAACTGTTTTTT	CASKPGSTSNEKLFF
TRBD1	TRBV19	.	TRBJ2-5	TGTGCCAGTAGTGTTTCGGGACAGGGGGCTTTCGAGACCCAGTACTTC	CASSVSGQGAFETQYF
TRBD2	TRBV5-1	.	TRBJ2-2	TGCGCCAGCAGCTTGCGAGAAAGGGGACTAGCGGGAGGAGCCGGGGAGCTGTTTTTT	CASSLRERGLAGGAGELFF
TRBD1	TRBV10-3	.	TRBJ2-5	TGTGCCATCGGCGGACAGGACCAAGAGACCCAGTACTTC	CAIGGQDQETQYF
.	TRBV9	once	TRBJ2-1	TGTGCCAGCAGCGTAGACCCGGGAAGCTCCTACAATGAGCAGTTCTTC	CASSVDPGSSYNEQFF